The TCR beta chain described here comes from a study of T cells in Graves' hyperthyroidism and ophthalmopathy. Study-wide points: Expanded thyroid clonotypes (above 0.001) were mostly also found in blood.

This clonotype was counted ten times or more. The antigen is undetermined. The V end lost 4 bases, the J end lost 3 bases, and 8 bases lay between the germline ends. Germline V gives CDR1 KGHDR, CDR2 SFDVKD. The CDR3 is 13 residues long. Template material for amplifying TCR beta CDR3 regions consisted of RNA transcripts. Initially, a first-round RT-PCR of the TCR CDR3 employed the HTBI primer set. TCRdb itself ran the multiplex PCR reads through MiXCR, one entry per CDR3 protein. This sample yields approximately 640,000 distinct CDR3 sequences, of which less than 45% are seen a single time; under 8% belongs to the top ten.

The chain has TRBV24-1 and TRBJ1-1; unclear D gene. The sample was peripheral blood or thyroid tissue (not recorded which). The TCR originated in an adult man with Graves' disease, either hyperthyroidism or ophthalmopathy (not recorded which). As DNA, the CDR3 is TGTGCCACCAGTGAGGGTACTCACACTGAAGCTTTCTTT. Protein: CATSEGTHTEAFF.